The clone carrying this T cell receptor beta chain has a handful of counts. What it recognizes is unknown. The time point here: pre-sensitization, week 0. Treatment in this sample: therapeutic diphenylcyclopropenone sensitization with weekly scalp DPC. V lost 1 base to trimming and J lost 7 bases, with 5 bases between them. Germline loops: CDR1 SGHKS, CDR2 YYEKEE (reference sequence). The CDR3 sequence is 12 residues long. Study processing details: There were a median of around 97,000 TCRs per sample, with a range from about 23,224 to 690,600. TCRdb reanalysed the RACE reads using MiXCR and keeps one entry per CDR3 protein. V and J calls and clone size were set by TCRdb, not the authors. The table lists some 51,000 distinct CDR3 sequences, 9.4% of them singletons. The data stem from a study of human T cells and chemical hapten exposure. Study information: In the sensitization step, 2% DPC was placed on roughly 2 cm by roughly 2 cm of upper inner arm skin. Mostly female, the patients presented with alopecia areata, totalis or universalis.

Study-level findings and limits: TCRs exceeding 1 in 1000 frequency stayed unchanged with DPC sensitization.

Sequences were derived from whole blood, sampled in connection with sensitization to the hapten diphenylcyclopropenone (DPC). The chain uses TRBV5-5 and TRBJ2-2; D unresolved. The TCR was taken from a woman between 40 and 50 years old with alopecia areata. Some clones in this sample may be carry-over from other donors' samples. For the CDR3, the DNA is TGTGCCAGCAGCTTGTATGGCGGGGAGCTGTTTTTT. It specifies CASSLYGGELFF.